This T cell receptor (beta chain) was captured by sequencing in a study of patients and donors after allogeneic stem cell transplantation (dated by TCRdb to 2020 to 2021). V loses 1 base, J loses 0 bases, and the germline ends lie 13 bases apart. Based on the germline V gene (reference sequence), the CDR1 and CDR2 sequences are DFQATT and SNEGSKA. The cysteine opens and the phenylalanine closes a CDR3 of 16 amino acids. Here the CDR3 DNA is all that survives: 48 bases in frame from base 1. The method behind the library was RT-PCR. The listed sequencing device is NextSeq 550. TCRdb reran the public reads through fastp at Q25 and MiXCR, keeping productive beta chains. Each CDR3 protein gets just one entry, which takes the most common genes and DNA from the rows behind it. This sample holds 30,000 to 40,000 distinct CDR3 sequences; 30% to 40% were observed only once. The ten largest clonotypes hold over 60% of the sample.

Points on this clonotype: Its cognate antigen has yet to be identified. No much larger clonotype is one base removed from it; base qualities were not supplied.

Sequences were obtained from blood, either unsorted or a sorted T cell fraction (not recorded which). The V and J segments used are TRBV20-1 and TRBJ2-4; TRBD2 is perhaps the D gene, given 5 matching bases. The receptor's source is a human donor who was either an allogeneic HSCT recipient or a stem cell or donor lymphocyte infusion donor (not recorded which). It is not recorded whose cells these are; they may come from a transplant donor. The nucleotides read TGCAGTGCTAGAGGTACAGCGGTACTAGCCAAAAACATTCAGTACTTC. Translated, it gives CSARGTAVLAKNIQYF.